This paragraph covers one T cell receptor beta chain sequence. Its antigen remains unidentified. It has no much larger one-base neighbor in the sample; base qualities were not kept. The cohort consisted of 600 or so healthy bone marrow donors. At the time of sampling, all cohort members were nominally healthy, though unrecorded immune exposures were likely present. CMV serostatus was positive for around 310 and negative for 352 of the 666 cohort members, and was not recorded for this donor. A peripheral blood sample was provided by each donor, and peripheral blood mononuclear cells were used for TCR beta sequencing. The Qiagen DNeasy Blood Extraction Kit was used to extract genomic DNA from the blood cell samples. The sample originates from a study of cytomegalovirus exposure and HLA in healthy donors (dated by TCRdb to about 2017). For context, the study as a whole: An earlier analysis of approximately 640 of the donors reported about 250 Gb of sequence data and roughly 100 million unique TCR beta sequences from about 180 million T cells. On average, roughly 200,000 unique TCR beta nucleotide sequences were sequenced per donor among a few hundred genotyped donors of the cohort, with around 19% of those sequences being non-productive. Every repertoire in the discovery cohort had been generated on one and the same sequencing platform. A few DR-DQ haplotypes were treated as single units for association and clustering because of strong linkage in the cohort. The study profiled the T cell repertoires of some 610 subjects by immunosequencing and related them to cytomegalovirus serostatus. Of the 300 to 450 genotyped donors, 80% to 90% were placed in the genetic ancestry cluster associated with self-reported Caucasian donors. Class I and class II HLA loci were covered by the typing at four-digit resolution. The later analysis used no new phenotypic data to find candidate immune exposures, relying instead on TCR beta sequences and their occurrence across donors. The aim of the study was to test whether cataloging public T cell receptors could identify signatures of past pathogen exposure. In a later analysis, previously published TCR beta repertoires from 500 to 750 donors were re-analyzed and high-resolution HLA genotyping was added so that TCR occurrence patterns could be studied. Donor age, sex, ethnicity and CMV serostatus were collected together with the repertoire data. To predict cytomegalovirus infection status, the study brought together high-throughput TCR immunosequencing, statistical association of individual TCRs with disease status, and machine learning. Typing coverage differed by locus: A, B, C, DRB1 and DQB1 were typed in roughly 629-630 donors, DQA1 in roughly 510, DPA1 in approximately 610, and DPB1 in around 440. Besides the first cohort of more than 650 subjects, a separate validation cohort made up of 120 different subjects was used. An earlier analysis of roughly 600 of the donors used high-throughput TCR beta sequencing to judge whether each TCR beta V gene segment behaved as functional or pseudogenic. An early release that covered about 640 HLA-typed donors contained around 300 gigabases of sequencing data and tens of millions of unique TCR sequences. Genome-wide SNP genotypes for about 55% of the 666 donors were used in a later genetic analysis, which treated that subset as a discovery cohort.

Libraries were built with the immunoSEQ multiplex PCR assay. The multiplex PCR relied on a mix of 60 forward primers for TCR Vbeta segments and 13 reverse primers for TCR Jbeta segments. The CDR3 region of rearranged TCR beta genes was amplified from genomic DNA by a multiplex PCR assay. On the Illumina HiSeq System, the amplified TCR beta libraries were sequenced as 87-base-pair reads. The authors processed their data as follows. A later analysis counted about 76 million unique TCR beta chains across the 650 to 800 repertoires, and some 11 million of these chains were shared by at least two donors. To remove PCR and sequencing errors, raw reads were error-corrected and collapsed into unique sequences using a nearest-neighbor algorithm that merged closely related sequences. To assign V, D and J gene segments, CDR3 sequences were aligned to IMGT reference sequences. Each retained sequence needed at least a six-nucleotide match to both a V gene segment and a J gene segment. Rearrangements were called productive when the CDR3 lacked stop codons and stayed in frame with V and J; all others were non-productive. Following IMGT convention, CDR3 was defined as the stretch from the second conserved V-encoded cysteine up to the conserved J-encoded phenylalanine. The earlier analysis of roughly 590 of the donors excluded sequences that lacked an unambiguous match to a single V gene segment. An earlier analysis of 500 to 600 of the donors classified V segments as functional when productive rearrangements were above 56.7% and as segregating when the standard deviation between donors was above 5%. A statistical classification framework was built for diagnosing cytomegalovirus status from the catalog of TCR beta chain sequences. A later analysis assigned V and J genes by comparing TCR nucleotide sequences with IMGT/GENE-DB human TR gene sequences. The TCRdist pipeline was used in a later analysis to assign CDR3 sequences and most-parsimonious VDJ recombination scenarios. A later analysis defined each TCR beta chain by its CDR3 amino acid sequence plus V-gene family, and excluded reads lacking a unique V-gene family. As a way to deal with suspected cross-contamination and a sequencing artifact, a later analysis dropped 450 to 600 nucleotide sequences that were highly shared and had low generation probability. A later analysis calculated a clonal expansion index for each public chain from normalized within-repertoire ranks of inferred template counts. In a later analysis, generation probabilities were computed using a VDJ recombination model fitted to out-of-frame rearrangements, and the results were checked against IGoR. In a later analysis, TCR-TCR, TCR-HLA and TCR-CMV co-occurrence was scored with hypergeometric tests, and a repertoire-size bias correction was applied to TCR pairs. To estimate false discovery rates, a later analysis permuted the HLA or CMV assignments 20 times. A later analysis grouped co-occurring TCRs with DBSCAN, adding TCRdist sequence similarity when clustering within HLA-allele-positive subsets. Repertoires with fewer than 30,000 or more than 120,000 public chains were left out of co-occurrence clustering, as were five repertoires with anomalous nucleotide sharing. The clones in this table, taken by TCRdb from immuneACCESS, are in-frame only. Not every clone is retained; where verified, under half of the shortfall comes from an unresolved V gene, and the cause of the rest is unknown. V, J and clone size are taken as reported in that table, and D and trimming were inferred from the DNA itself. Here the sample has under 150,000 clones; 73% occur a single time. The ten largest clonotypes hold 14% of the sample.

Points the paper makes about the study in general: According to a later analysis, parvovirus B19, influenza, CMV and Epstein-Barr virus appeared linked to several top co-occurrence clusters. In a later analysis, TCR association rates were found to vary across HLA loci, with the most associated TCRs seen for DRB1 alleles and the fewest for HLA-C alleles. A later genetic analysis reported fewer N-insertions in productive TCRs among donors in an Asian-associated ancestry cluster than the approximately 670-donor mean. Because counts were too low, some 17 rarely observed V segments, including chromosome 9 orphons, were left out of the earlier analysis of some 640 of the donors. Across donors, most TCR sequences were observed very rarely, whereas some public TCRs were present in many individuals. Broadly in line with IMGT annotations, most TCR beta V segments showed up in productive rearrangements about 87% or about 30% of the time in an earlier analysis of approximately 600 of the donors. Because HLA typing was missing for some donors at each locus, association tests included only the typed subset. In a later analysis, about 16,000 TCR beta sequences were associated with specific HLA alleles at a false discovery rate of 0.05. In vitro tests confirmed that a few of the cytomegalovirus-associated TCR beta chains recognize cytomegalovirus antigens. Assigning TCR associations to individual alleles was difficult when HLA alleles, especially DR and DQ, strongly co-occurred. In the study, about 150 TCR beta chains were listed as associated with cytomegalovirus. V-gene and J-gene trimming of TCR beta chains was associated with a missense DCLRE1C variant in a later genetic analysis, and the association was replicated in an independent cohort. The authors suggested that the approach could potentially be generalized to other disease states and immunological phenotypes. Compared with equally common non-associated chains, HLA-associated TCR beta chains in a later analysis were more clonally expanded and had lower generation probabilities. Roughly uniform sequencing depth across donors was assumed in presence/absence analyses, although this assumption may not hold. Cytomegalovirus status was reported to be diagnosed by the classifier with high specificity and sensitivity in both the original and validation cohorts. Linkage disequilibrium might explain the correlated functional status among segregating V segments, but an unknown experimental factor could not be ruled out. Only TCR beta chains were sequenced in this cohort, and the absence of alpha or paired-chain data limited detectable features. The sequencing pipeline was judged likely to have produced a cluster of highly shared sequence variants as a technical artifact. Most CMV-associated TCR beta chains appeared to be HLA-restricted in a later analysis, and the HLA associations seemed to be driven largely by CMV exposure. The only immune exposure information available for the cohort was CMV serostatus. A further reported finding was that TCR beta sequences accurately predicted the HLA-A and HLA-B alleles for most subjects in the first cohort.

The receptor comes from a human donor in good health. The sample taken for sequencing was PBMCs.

The CDR3 amino acid sequence is: CSAAIAGLAKNIQYF. The nucleotide sequence is given as TGCAGCGCCGCAATAGCGGGTCTAGCCAAAAACATTCAGTACTTC. The V and J segments used are TRBV29-1 and TRBJ2-4, with 7 bases in between that match TRBD2. The CDR3 goes from the cysteine to the phenylalanine over 15 residues. Here the CDR3 DNA is all that survives: 45 bases in frame from base 1. Trimming takes 7 bases off V and 0 bases off J; junction bases not matched to a gene: 9. Sequences SQVTM (CDR1) and ANQGSEA (CDR2) are obtained from the germline V gene. Here the CDR3 is joined to the reference TRBV29-1 and TRBJ2-4 genes, and the full variable domain is: SAVISQKPSRDICQRGTSLTIQCQVDSQVTMMFWYRQQPGQSLTLIATANQGSEATYESGFVIDKFPISRPNLTFSTLTVSNMSPEDSSIYLCSAAIAGLAKNIQYFGAGTRLSVL.